The following is a TCR beta chain sequence with its context. Per the original data handling: Reference gene primer amplification in the assay estimated nucleated cell counts. Sequencing used immunoSEQ multiplex PCR; TCRdb keeps in-frame clones, though not all of them. V and J calls and clone size are given by that table; D and trimming were obtained from the DNA. Of about 50,000 clones listed, approximately 83% are singletons. The data belong to a study of blood T cell repertoires in COVID-19. On the study more broadly: Samples taken during acute and convalescent COVID-19 were collected in the United States, Italy and Spain. From T cells, B-cell-depleted T cells, or PBMCs came the material, which was cDNA or gDNA.

Germline lookup yields CDR1 SGHKS and CDR2 YYEKEE (reference sequence). The CDR3 runs to 16 residues. V dropped 3 bases and J dropped 4; count of bases not matched to a gene: 6. The clonotype comes from a middle-aged man with acute or convalescent COVID-19. The V call is TRBV5-5, the J call TRBJ2-5; TRBD2 aligns across 13 bases. Sample: peripheral blood. The CDR3 coding sequence is TGTGCCAGCAGCTGGACTAGCGGGGGAATCATAGAGACCCAGTACTTC. Its translation is CASSWTSGGIIETQYF.